The clone carrying this T cell receptor beta chain showed up just a few times. The antigen is unknown. Germline assignment: CDR1 SQVTM and CDR2 ANQGSEA. The CDR3 sequence is 16 residues long. V dropped 5 bases and J dropped 4; count of bases not matched to a gene: 8. This record comes from a study of CD8+ T cells in alopecia areata. Study background: Severity scoring for treated patients was based on the percentage of affected scalp area. Points from the study as a whole: During tofacitinib treatment, many expanded lesional clones remained in scalp and blood. Scalp clonality and expanded CD8+ clones among the top 100 fell significantly with tofacitinib.

Specified treatment: oral pan-JAK inhibitor, 5-10 mg twice daily. The sorting of PBMCs gave CD4+ and CD8+ T cells. The sequencing template was cDNA reverse transcribed from extracted RNA. Produced via immunoSEQ multiplex PCR; TCRdb's table is partial and in-frame only. The data show fewer than 250,000 clones, less than 70% seen once. This receptor was identified in a human donor with alopecia areata. This chain connects TRBV29-1 to TRBJ2-6; 10 bases match TRBD1. The source was CD4+ T cells sorted from blood, collected around week 47, from a patient treated with tofacitinib. The CDR3 DNA is TGCAGCGTTTCCGGGACAGGGGTTGGCGGGGCCAACGTCCTGACTTTC. Its translation: CSVSGTGVGGANVLTF. Combining the CDR3 with reference TRBV29-1 and TRBJ2-6 gives the whole variable domain SAVISQKPSRDICQRGTSLTIQCQVDSQVTMMFWYRQQPGQSLTLIATANQGSEATYESGFVIDKFPISRPNLTFSTLTVSNMSPEDSSIYLCSVSGTGVGGANVLTFGAGSRLTVL.